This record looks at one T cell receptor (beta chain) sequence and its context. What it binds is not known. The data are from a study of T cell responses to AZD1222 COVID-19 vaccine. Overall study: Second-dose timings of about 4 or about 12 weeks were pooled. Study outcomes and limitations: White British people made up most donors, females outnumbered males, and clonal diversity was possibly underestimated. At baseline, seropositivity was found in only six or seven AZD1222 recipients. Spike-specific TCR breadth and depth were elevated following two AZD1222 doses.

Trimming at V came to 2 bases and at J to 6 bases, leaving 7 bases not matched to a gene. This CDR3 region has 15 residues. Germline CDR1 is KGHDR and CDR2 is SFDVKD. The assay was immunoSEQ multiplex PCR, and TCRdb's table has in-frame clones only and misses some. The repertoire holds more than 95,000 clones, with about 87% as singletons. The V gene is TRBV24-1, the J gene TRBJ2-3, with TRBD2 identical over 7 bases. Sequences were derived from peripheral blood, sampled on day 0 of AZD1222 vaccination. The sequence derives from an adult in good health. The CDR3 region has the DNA TGTGCCACCAGTGATTCTAGCGGCAAGTGGGATACGCAGTATTTT. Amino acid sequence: CATSDSSGKWDTQYF.